Listed below are T cell receptor beta chains from one sample, sequenced in a study of blood T cell repertoires in COVID-19. Profiled with immunoSEQ multiplex PCR; TCRdb holds only in-frame clones, not every one. The table lists 250,000 to 300,000 clones, approximately 89% of them singletons. The specimen sequenced was peripheral blood. These receptors originate from a woman aged 30 to 39 who had recovered from COVID-19. Each CDR3 is given with its conserved first and last residue. The order of the fields is D gene, J gene, V gene, clone size, CDR3 protein, CDR3 DNA. A D gene is named only where the DNA matches it firmly. Clone size is given for some rows only: seen once, a few or many times, or a class if the clone is expanded.

D gene: NA; J gene: TRBJ1-1; V gene: TRBV14; clone size: NA; CDR3 protein: CASSRGQMNTEAFF; CDR3 DNA: TGTGCCAGCAGCCGAGGACAGATGAACACTGAAGCTTTCTTT
D gene: TRBD1; J gene: TRBJ1-2; V gene: TRBV11-2; clone size: NA; CDR3 protein: CASSLQGAVEGYTF; CDR3 DNA: TGTGCCAGCAGCTTACAGGGGGCTGTGGAGGGCTACACCTTC
D gene: TRBD1; J gene: TRBJ1-1; V gene: TRBV29-1; clone size: NA; CDR3 protein: CSVPTGAKAEAFF; CDR3 DNA: TGCAGCGTTCCAACAGGGGCGAAGGCTGAAGCTTTCTTT
D gene: TRBD2; J gene: TRBJ2-1; V gene: TRBV3-1/TRBV3-2; clone size: few; CDR3 protein: CASSPSGLAGGARRFF; CDR3 DNA: TGTGCCAGCAGCCCATCGGGACTAGCGGGGGGGGCCCGGAGGTTCTTC
D gene: NA; J gene: TRBJ1-1; V gene: TRBV7-9; clone size: few; CDR3 protein: CASSLDSAGGAFF; CDR3 DNA: TGTGCCAGCAGCCTCGACTCCGCCGGGGGAGCTTTCTTT
D gene: NA; J gene: TRBJ1-6; V gene: TRBV21-1; clone size: NA; CDR3 protein: CASSKNISAADSSYNSPLHF; CDR3 DNA: TGTGCCAGCAGCAAAAATATCTCGGCAGCGGATAGCTCCTATAATTCACCCCTCCACTTT
D gene: TRBD2; J gene: TRBJ2-3; V gene: TRBV24-1; clone size: NA; CDR3 protein: CATSDPSGGTYTDTQYF; CDR3 DNA: TGTGCCACCAGTGATCCTAGCGGGGGGACCTACACAGATACGCAGTATTTT
D gene: TRBD2; J gene: TRBJ2-7; V gene: TRBV5-6; clone size: NA; CDR3 protein: CASSLAGLVYEQYF; CDR3 DNA: TGTGCCAGCAGCTTGGCGGGACTAGTCTACGAGCAGTACTTC
D gene: NA; J gene: TRBJ1-2; V gene: TRBV24-1; clone size: NA; CDR3 protein: CATSEGEYGYTF; CDR3 DNA: TGTGCCACCAGTGAAGGGGAATATGGCTACACCTTC
D gene: TRBD1; J gene: TRBJ1-2; V gene: TRBV23-1; clone size: few; CDR3 protein: CASSHRTGLGYTF; CDR3 DNA: TGCGCCAGCAGTCATCGGACAGGGTTGGGCTACACCTTC
D gene: TRBD1; J gene: TRBJ1-3; V gene: TRBV9; clone size: NA; CDR3 protein: CASSPTTGAGISSGNTIYF; CDR3 DNA: TGTGCCAGCAGCCCTACGACAGGGGCCGGAATAAGCTCTGGAAACACCATATATTTT
D gene: NA; J gene: TRBJ1-2; V gene: TRBV15; clone size: NA; CDR3 protein: CATSRGGTSLFNYGYTF; CDR3 DNA: TGTGCCACCAGCAGAGGGGGGACATCCCTCTTTAACTATGGCTACACCTTC
D gene: TRBD2; J gene: TRBJ2-7; V gene: TRBV5-8; clone size: NA; CDR3 protein: CASSLLLAGGHEQYF; CDR3 DNA: TGTGCCAGCAGCTTGCTCCTAGCGGGGGGCCACGAGCAGTACTTC
D gene: TRBD1; J gene: TRBJ1-2; V gene: TRBV5-1; clone size: NA; CDR3 protein: CASSLASGQGYYTF; CDR3 DNA: TGCGCCAGCAGCTTGGCCTCGGGACAGGGGTACTACACCTTC
D gene: NA; J gene: TRBJ1-6; V gene: TRBV28; clone size: few; CDR3 protein: CASSTIRQGRFGPLHF; CDR3 DNA: TGTGCCAGCAGTACGATAAGGCAGGGTAGATTCGGCCCCCTCCACTTT
D gene: NA; J gene: TRBJ2-2; V gene: TRBV6-5; clone size: NA; CDR3 protein: CASSSIPGGTGELFF; CDR3 DNA: TGTGCCAGCAGCTCAATACCCGGAGGTACCGGGGAGCTGTTTTTT
D gene: NA; J gene: TRBJ1-1; V gene: TRBV7-9; clone size: NA; CDR3 protein: CASSLVGGAVDTEAFF; CDR3 DNA: TGTGCCAGCAGCTTAGTAGGGGGGGCGGTCGACACTGAAGCTTTCTTT
D gene: NA; J gene: TRBJ1-4; V gene: TRBV4-2; clone size: NA; CDR3 protein: CASSQVGGSGIEKLFF; CDR3 DNA: TGTGCCAGCAGCCAAGTGGGGGGAAGTGGCATTGAAAAACTGTTTTTT
D gene: TRBD1; J gene: TRBJ1-6; V gene: TRBV27; clone size: NA; CDR3 protein: CASKEGGRENSPLHF; CDR3 DNA: TGTGCCAGCAAGGAAGGGGGCCGAGAGAATTCACCCCTCCACTTT
D gene: NA; J gene: TRBJ1-1; V gene: TRBV30; clone size: NA; CDR3 protein: CAWTSLLRTEAFF; CDR3 DNA: TGTGCCTGGACGTCTCTATTGAGGACTGAAGCTTTCTTT
D gene: NA; J gene: TRBJ1-1; V gene: TRBV20-1; clone size: NA; CDR3 protein: CSASTGHMNTEAFF; CDR3 DNA: TGCAGTGCTAGTACTGGACACATGAACACTGAAGCTTTCTTT
D gene: NA; J gene: TRBJ2-7; V gene: TRBV28; clone size: NA; CDR3 protein: CASTTGTYEQYF; CDR3 DNA: TGTGCCAGCACGACGGGGACCTACGAGCAGTACTTC
D gene: NA; J gene: TRBJ1-2; V gene: TRBV12-3/TRBV12-4; clone size: NA; CDR3 protein: CASSFLQFYGYTF; CDR3 DNA: TGTGCCAGCAGTTTTTTACAGTTCTATGGCTACACCTTC
D gene: NA; J gene: TRBJ2-5; V gene: TRBV11-2; clone size: NA; CDR3 protein: CASSLWRGRETQYF; CDR3 DNA: TGTGCCAGCAGCTTGTGGAGGGGGCGAGAGACCCAGTACTTC
D gene: TRBD2; J gene: TRBJ2-5; V gene: TRBV5-1; clone size: NA; CDR3 protein: CASSFGVSGGLQETQYF; CDR3 DNA: TGCGCCAGCAGCTTTGGGGTTAGCGGGGGCCTACAAGAGACCCAGTACTTC